This T cell receptor beta chain was recovered during a study of graft-versus-host responses after intestinal transplantation. Turning to the study itself: Those transplanted obtained multivisceral, liver-intestinal, or isolated intestinal grafts. Once they had received anti-thymocyte globulin induction, all recipients took tacrolimus and steroids for around 3 years.

TCRdb's copy holds only in-frame clones and misses some; the assay was immunoSEQ multiplex PCR. The table lists more than 20,000 clones, 80% to 95% of them singletons, with 43% in the top ten. Per germline, CDR1 MNHEY and CDR2 SMNVEV (reference sequence). The CDR3 sequence is 17 residues long. The germline V and J ends were trimmed by 3 bases and 0 bases, with 12 bases remaining between them. This chain joins TRBV27 and TRBJ1-6; no definite D call. Sample: PBMCs, taken roughly 270 days after intestinal transplant. The receptor comes from a human patient who received an intestinal transplant, so some T cells may come from the graft donor. The CDR3: CASSLWQASSYNSPLHF. In DNA, the CDR3 is TGTGCCAGCAGTTTGTGGCAGGCGAGCTCCTATAATTCACCCCTCCACTTT.